The 30 T cell receptor beta chains in this list originate from one sample, sequenced in a study of T cell changes during pregnancy in multiple sclerosis. This table comes from immunoSEQ multiplex PCR, and its TCRdb copy is limited to in-frame clones, with some not included. The sample holds about 99,000 clones; approximately 94% are singletons and the top ten take almost 1%. Material: peripheral blood, obtained after pregnancy. The receptors stem from a female donor with multiple sclerosis, enrolled in a pregnancy study.

The sample holds one count of this clone. The V call is TRBV5-5, the J call TRBJ1-4; 11 bases align to TRBD1. CDR3 length: 15 amino acids. Germline assignment: CDR1 SGHKS and CDR2 YYEKEE (reference sequence). J lost 10 bases, V lost 0 bases, and 5 bases had no gene match. The CDR3 DNA reads TGTGCCAGCAGCTTGGAGGGACAGGGGGAGAGAAAACTGTTTTTT. As protein: CASSLEGQGERKLFF.

The chain combines TRBV9 with TRBJ2-3; a possible D gene is TRBD2 (6 bases). Trimming left V 1 base short and J 4 bases short, with 16 bases between. CDR3 length: 16 amino acids. Germline CDR1 reads SGDLS; CDR2 reads YYNGEE. This CDR3 is CASSVTLGGASDTQYF. In DNA, the CDR3 is TGTGCCAGCAGCGTAACCCTCGGCGGGGCGTCAGATACGCAGTATTTT. The full variable domain, with the rest looked up from reference TRBV9 and TRBJ2-3, is DSGVTQTPKHLITATGQRVTLRCSPRSGDLSVYWYQQSLDQGLQFLIQYYNGEERAKGNILERFSAQQFPDLHSELNLSSLELGDSALYFCASSVTLGGASDTQYFGPGTRLTVL.

This chain connects TRBV27 to TRBJ1-5; no reliable D call. Between the trimmed V and J ends, which lost 6 bases and 3 bases, there was a span of 12 bases. The CDR3 loop spans 14 amino acids. Germline CDR1 MNHEY, CDR2 SMNVEV (reference sequence). CDR3 protein: CASSLGRFNQPQHF. The DNA for the CDR3 is TGTGCCAGCAGCCTCGGTCGGTTCAATCAGCCCCAGCATTTT.

The chain combines TRBV27 with TRBJ2-7, with TRBD2 as a possible D gene (5 bases). Trimming removed 10 bases at V and 3 bases at J, with 10 bases between. The CDR3 runs to 11 residues. The germline gives CDR1 MNHEY, CDR2 SMNVEV (reference sequence). The chain's CDR3 is CATGRGYEQYF. Written as DNA, the CDR3 is TGTGCCACTGGACGGGGCTACGAGCAGTACTTC.

This chain joins TRBV2 and TRBJ2-2, with D perhaps matching TRBD2 (6 bases). Germline lookup yields CDR1 SNHLY and CDR2 FYNNEI. This CDR3 spans 14 amino acids. The V gene lost 7 bases and the J gene lost 0 bases, with 9 bases spanning the gap. The CDR3 sequence: CASKSGSNTGELFF. The CDR3 region has the DNA TGTGCCAGCAAGAGCGGGTCGAACACCGGGGAGCTGTTTTTT.

The J gene is TRBJ1-4, the V gene TRBV19; D is possibly TRBD1 (5 bases). V lost 5 bases and J 3 bases, leaving 13 bases between the germline ends. Looked up from germline, CDR1 is LNHDA and CDR2 is SQIVND (reference sequence). The CDR3 consists of 15 residues. The CDR3 here is CASSLRQNSNEKLFF. The CDR3, as DNA: TGTGCCAGTAGTTTAAGACAGAACTCTAATGAAAAACTGTTTTTT.

The V gene is TRBV2, the J gene TRBJ2-5; weak D call: TRBD1 (6 bases). This CDR3 is built from 14 residues. Between the trimmed V and J ends, which lost 4 bases and 5 bases, there was a span of 14 bases. Per the germline V gene, CDR1 is SNHLY and CDR2 is FYNNEI. CDR3 in amino acids: CASSGSGRGETQYF. Written as DNA, the CDR3 is TGTGCCAGCAGTGGATCTGGAAGGGGGGAGACCCAGTACTTC.

The gene calls are TRBV14 and TRBJ2-2, with D possibly being TRBD1 (5 bases). This CDR3 contains 16 residues. Between the trimmed V and J ends, which lost 2 bases and 4 bases, there was a span of 14 bases. Germline lookup yields CDR1 SGHDN and CDR2 FVKESK. The CDR3 loop reads CASSQNRLGSTGELFF. The DNA for the CDR3 is TGTGCCAGCAGCCAAAACAGGCTCGGTTCCACCGGGGAGCTGTTTTTT.

The chain recombines TRBV19 with TRBJ2-7; the D gene is possibly TRBD1 (5 bases). The germline V and J ends were trimmed by 3 bases and 2 bases, with 14 bases remaining between them. The V gene's germline CDR1 is LNHDA and CDR2 SQIVND (reference sequence). This CDR3 is built from 15 residues. The CDR3 region is CASSIGSGSTYEQYF. The CDR3 DNA sequence: TGTGCCAGTAGTATTGGGTCAGGGTCCACCTACGAGCAGTACTTC.

This sequence joins TRBV30 and TRBJ1-2; no definite D call. The germline V gene has CDR1 GTSNPN and CDR2 SVGIG (reference sequence). This CDR3 is built from 13 residues. V lost 3 bases and J lost 3, with 11 bases in between. CDR3 in amino acids: CAWSSEDYYGYTF. In nucleotides, the CDR3 is TGTGCCTGGAGCTCGGAAGACTACTATGGCTACACCTTC.

V is TRBV5-4 and J is TRBJ1-2; possible D gene TRBD1, 6 bases. Trimming removed 0 bases from V and 0 bases from J, with 15 bases in between. Germline V gene lookup returns CDR1 SGHNT and CDR2 YYREEE (reference sequence). CDR3 length: 17 residues. The CDR3 loop is CASSLGPRGTTNYGYTF. The CDR3, as DNA: TGTGCCAGCAGCTTGGGCCCGAGGGGGACTACTAACTATGGCTACACCTTC.

The V gene is TRBV18, the J gene TRBJ2-7, with a weak D call TRBD1 (6 bases). Germline V gives CDR1 KGHSH, CDR2 LQKENI. V was shortened by 2 bases and J by 3 bases, with 11 bases between the two germline ends. CDR3 length: 14 amino acids. The CDR3, as DNA: TGTGCCAGCTCACCATTGGACAGAGGCTACGAGCAGTACTTC. It encodes CASSPLDRGYEQYF.

This clone is labeled as medium-sized. Other nucleotide sequences from this sample produce the same CDR3. The J gene is TRBJ2-7, the V gene TRBV4-2; 10 nucleotides align to TRBD2. Germline assignment: CDR1 LGHNA and CDR2 YNFKEQ. The CDR3 consists of 15 residues. Trimming removed 1 base from V and 0 bases from J; junction bases left unmatched: 0. The CDR3 region has the DNA TGTGCCAGCAGCCAAGCTAGCGGGAGCTCCTACGAGCAGTACTTC. Its translation: CASSQASGSSYEQYF.

The chain's CDR3 is CASSPVGQINQPQHF. The DNA of the CDR3 is TGTGCCAGCAGTCCGGTGGGACAGATCAATCAGCCCCAGCATTTT. This chain links TRBV28 with TRBJ1-5; 7 bases are shared with TRBD1. J lost 3 bases, V lost 5 bases, and 7 bases had no gene match. The CDR3 spans 15 residues. Germline V gene sequence: CDR1 MDHEN, CDR2 SYDVKM. Full variable domain (remainder filled in from reference TRBV28 and TRBJ1-5): DVKVTQSSRYLVKRTGEKVFLECVQDMDHENMFWYRQDPGLGLRLIYFSYDVKMKEKGDIPEGYSVSREKKERFSLILESASTNQTSMYLCASSPVGQINQPQHFGDGTRLSIL.

V usage is TRBV4-3 and J usage is TRBJ2-2; D is perhaps TRBD2 (7 bases). There are 15 residues in the CDR3. Germline V gives CDR1 LGHNA, CDR2 YSLEER. V lost 5 bases, J lost 4 bases, and 14 bases lay in between. Here the CDR3 reads CASSARGAGTGELFF. CDR3 in DNA: TGCGCCAGCAGCGCCCGGGGGGCCGGCACCGGGGAGCTGTTTTTT.

The CDR3 nucleotides are TGCGCCAGCAGCCAAGCGGACAGGTCTAACTATGGCTACACCTTC. Translated: CASSQADRSNYGYTF. The chain uses TRBV4-1 and TRBJ1-2, with 7 bases fitting TRBD1. V was clipped by 1 base and J by 0 bases; unmatched bases: 2. The CDR3 is 15 amino acids. Germline V gene data show CDR1 as MGHRA and CDR2 as YSYEKL.

V is TRBV7-9 and J is TRBJ1-1, with D perhaps TRBD1 (5 bases). Germline V gene data show CDR1 as SEHNR and CDR2 as FQNEAQ (reference sequence). This CDR3 is built from 12 residues. V was trimmed by 2 bases and J by 5 bases, leaving 6 bases between them. The CDR3 protein is CASSLPGTEAFF. CDR3 DNA: TGTGCCAGCAGCTTACCAGGGACTGAAGCTTTCTTT.

The chain employs TRBV6-5 and TRBJ1-1; TRBD1 is a possible D gene (5 bases). CDR1 and CDR2 (germline): MNHEY, SVGAGI. CDR3 length: 14 amino acids. V was clipped by 2 bases and J by 5 bases, with 12 bases between them. The CDR3 spells CASSYGGVRTEAFF. As DNA, the CDR3 is TGTGCCAGCAGTTACGGGGGGGTGAGGACTGAAGCTTTCTTT.

The rearrangement uses TRBV30 and TRBJ1-2; 7 bases are shared with TRBD1. The CDR3 runs 15 residues. J was trimmed by 4 bases and V by 0 bases; bases with no gene match: 8. Germline CDR1 is GTSNPN and CDR2 is SVGIG (reference sequence). The CDR3 here is CAWSVGVAGGYGYTF. The DNA for the CDR3 is TGTGCCTGGAGTGTAGGGGTGGCAGGGGGCTATGGCTACACCTTC.

The chain couples TRBV7-9 to TRBJ2-3; 8 bases agree with TRBD2. The CDR3 is made up of 14 amino acids. Germline CDR1 and CDR2: SEHNR and FQNEAQ (reference sequence). With V trimmed by 5 bases and J by 4 bases, 5 bases remained unmatched. Written as DNA, the CDR3 is TGTGCCAGCAGCGTCAGCGGGAGCCCAGATACGCAGTATTTT. Translating it yields CASSVSGSPDTQYF.

The chain links TRBV7-8 to TRBJ2-1; D is unclear. V lost 1 base and J 4 bases, leaving 14 bases between the germline ends. There are 16 residues in the CDR3. Germline V gene sequence: CDR1 SGHVS, CDR2 FQNEAQ. The CDR3 DNA follows: TGTGCCAGCAGCTTAGTTGTTATGGGCAGATACAATGAGCAGTTCTTC. It specifies CASSLVVMGRYNEQFF.

This clone was recorded once. This chain connects TRBV13 to TRBJ2-3, with 8 bases that match TRBD2. The CDR3 is 12 residues long. Germline V gives CDR1 PRHDT, CDR2 FYEKMQ (reference sequence). V was pared by 4 bases and J by 12 bases, with 6 bases of the junction left unmatched. This CDR3 reads CASSSGTRGQYF. The CDR3 DNA sequence: TGTGCCAGCAGCTCAGGGACTAGAGGACAGTATTTT.

The J gene is TRBJ2-2, the V gene TRBV23-1; 8 bases agree with TRBD2. TRBV23-1 is labeled an ORF, and its function is uncertain. This CDR3 comprises 18 residues. V dropped 1 base and J dropped 4; count of bases not matched to a gene: 11. The CDR3 DNA reads TGCGCCAGCAGTCAATTTTACGGGTCGGGGGGGGCCACCGGGGAGCTGTTTTTT. This sequence encodes CASSQFYGSGGATGELFF.

Only a few counts were recorded for this clone. The rearrangement uses TRBV5-1 and TRBJ2-1; 9 bases are shared with TRBD1. The V gene end was trimmed by 3 bases and the J gene end by 8 bases; junction bases not matched to a gene: 6. Germline V gene data show CDR1 as SGHRS and CDR2 as YFSETQ. The CDR3 covers 14 residues. Here the CDR3 DNA reads TGCGCCAGCAGCTACGGGACAGGGTTTTATGAGCAGTTCTTC. This encodes CASSYGTGFYEQFF. Complete variable domain (other parts from reference TRBV5-1 and TRBJ2-1): KAGVTQTPRYLIKTRGQQVTLSCSPISGHRSVSWYQQTPGQGLQFLFEYFSETQRNKGNFPGRFSGRQFSNSRSEMNVSTLELGDSALYLCASSYGTGFYEQFFGPGTRLTVL.

The chain carries TRBV6-1 and TRBJ1-1; 7 bases fit TRBD1. The CDR3 has 15 amino acids. The germline V gene encodes CDR1 MNHNS and CDR2 SASEGT. The ends lost 4 bases at V and 1 base at J; junction bases unmatched: 6. The CDR3 bases are TGTGCCAGCAGTGGGGCACAGGGGTGGAACACTGAAGCTTTCTTT. Translated, it gives CASSGAQGWNTEAFF.

This chain links TRBV10-2 with TRBJ1-1; D not certain. V lost 1 base, J lost 3 bases, and 6 bases lay in between. The germline V gene encodes CDR1 WSHSY and CDR2 SAAADI. The CDR3 has 13 amino acids. This chain's CDR3 is CASSEWLDTEAFF. The CDR3, as DNA: TGCGCCAGCAGTGAGTGGCTGGACACTGAAGCTTTCTTT.

The V and J genes are TRBV4-1 and TRBJ2-7; 8 nucleotides align to TRBD2. CDR3 length: 15 residues. Germline assignment: CDR1 MGHRA and CDR2 YSYEKL. Losses at the gene ends were 2 bases for V and 5 bases for J; bases not matched to a gene: 8. CDR3 in DNA: TGCGCCAGCAGCCAACCTTTCGGGAGGGCCCACGAGCAGTACTTC. Its translation is CASSQPFGRAHEQYF.

The rearrangement uses TRBV29-1 and TRBJ2-2, with 10 bases that match TRBD1. V was clipped by 7 bases and J by 0 bases; unmatched bases: 2. Germline loops: CDR1 SQVTM, CDR2 ANQGSEA. This CDR3 spans 14 amino acids. In DNA, the CDR3 is TGCAGCGGGACAGGGGGTTCGAACACCGGGGAGCTGTTTTTT. Amino acid sequence: CSGTGGSNTGELFF.

The CDR3 nucleotides read TGTGCCAGCTCGCGCCGGGGGTTTGAAGTGGAAGCTTTCTTT. Translation gives CASSRRGFEVEAFF. V is TRBV18 and J is TRBJ1-1, with a weak D call TRBD1 (5 bases). With 6 bases removed from V and 8 bases from J, the gap between germline ends came to 19 bases. In germline, CDR1 is KGHSH, CDR2 LQKENI. This CDR3 region has 14 residues.

V and J are TRBV19 and TRBJ2-7; D might be TRBD2 (6 bases). This CDR3 comprises 14 residues. Germline CDR1 is LNHDA and CDR2 is SQIVND (reference sequence). Trimming took off 10 bases at V and 1 base at J, with 17 bases between the two ends. This chain's CDR3 is CATKKVAGSYEQYF. CDR3 DNA: TGTGCCACGAAGAAGGTGGCGGGGTCCTACGAGCAGTACTTC.